These 12 T cell receptor beta chains share one sample of origin, sequenced in a study of blood T cells in healthy people across ages. A J-beta primer mix and a sample-barcoded 5' primer were used in a second PCR of about 6 to 12 cycles. TCRdb re-derived calls from the 5' RACE reads in MiXCR, one entry per CDR3 protein. The table lists roughly 830,000 distinct CDR3 sequences, 55% to 65% of them singletons. Sequences were obtained from blood. These receptors were collected from a man aged 25 to 40 in good health.

This clonotype was found a few times. The gene calls are TRBV4-3 and TRBJ2-7; D gene ambiguous. The CDR3 covers 14 residues. Deletions cut 1 base from V and 0 bases from J, with 7 bases between. The germline V gene has CDR1 LGHNA and CDR2 YSLEER. CDR3 residues: CASSQGWGSYEQYF. DNA for the CDR3: TGCGCCAGCAGCCAAGGGTGGGGCTCCTACGAGCAGTACTTC.

The chain recombines TRBV20-1 with TRBJ1-4; possible D gene TRBD1, 5 bases. This CDR3 has 16 residues. Germline-derived CDR1 and CDR2 are DFQATT and SNEGSKA (reference sequence). V shed 1 base and J shed 0 bases, with 12 bases lying between them. As DNA, the CDR3 is TGCAGTGCTAGAGCCGGGGGAAGGGCAACTAATGAAAAACTGTTTTTT. Its translation is CSARAGGRATNEKLFF.

The chain recombines TRBV30 with TRBJ2-5, with TRBD1 matching 7 bases. The J call may be wrong; the DNA end is better matched by TRBJ2-7. Germline V gene data show CDR1 as GTSNPN and CDR2 as SVGIG (reference sequence). This CDR3 spans 15 amino acids. The DNA of the CDR3 is TGTGCCTGGAACGACCCCGGGACAGACCCTTACGAGCAGTACTTC. This gives the protein CAWNDPGTDPYEQYF.

Turning to this clonotype: One base away lies a much larger clone, so this may be a sequencing read error. V and J are TRBV7-2 and TRBJ2-1; 7 bases are a match to TRBD2. The CDR3 loop spans 15 amino acids. The germline V gene has CDR1 SGHTA and CDR2 FQGNSA. This CDR3 is CVSSPFAAGEYEQFF. CDR3 in DNA: TGTGTCAGCAGCCCCTTCGCGGCGGGGGAATATGAGCAGTTCTTC. Full variable domain (remainder filled in from reference TRBV7-2 and TRBJ2-1): GAGVSQSPSNKVTEKGKDVELRCDPISGHTALYWYRQSLGQGLEFLIYFQGNSAPDKSGLPSDRFSAERTGGSVSTLTIQRTQQEDSAVYLCVSSPFAAGEYEQFFGPGTRLTVL.

This rearrangement joins TRBV28 to TRBJ2-4; 7 bases fit TRBD1. V lost 5 bases and J lost 5; bases outside the gene matches: 6. This CDR3 is built from 14 residues. Germline assignment: CDR1 MDHEN and CDR2 SYDVKM. CDR3 DNA sequence: TGTGCCAGCAGTAAAAGGGGGCATCAAAACATTCAGTACTTC. This gives the protein CASSKRGHQNIQYF.

V gene TRBV3-1 combines with J gene TRBJ1-2; 8 nucleotides line up with TRBD1. Trimming removed 4 bases from V and 4 bases from J; junction bases left unmatched: 8. This CDR3 contains 15 residues. Germline CDR1 LGHDT, CDR2 YNNKEL (reference sequence). CDR3 amino acids: CASSPTTGGVYGYTF. The CDR3 nucleotides read TGTGCCAGCAGCCCGACTACAGGGGGTGTCTATGGCTACACCTTC.

The rearrangement joins TRBV5-1 to TRBJ2-5, with D perhaps matching TRBD1 (5 bases). The CDR3 is made up of 13 amino acids. Germline assignment: CDR1 SGHRS and CDR2 YFSETQ. The V gene lost 6 bases and the J gene lost 3 bases, with 12 bases spanning the gap. The CDR3 coding sequence is TGCGCCAGCAATCAGGGCGGCGAAGAGACCCAGTACTTC. Encoded protein: CASNQGGEETQYF. The full variable domain, rest sourced from reference TRBV5-1 and TRBJ2-5, is KAGVTQTPRYLIKTRGQQVTLSCSPISGHRSVSWYQQTPGQGLQFLFEYFSETQRNKGNFPGRFSGRQFSNSRSEMNVSTLELGDSALYLCASNQGGEETQYFGPGTRLLVL.

The chain links TRBV7-9 to TRBJ2-5; 9 bases fit TRBD2. Germline V CDR1 and CDR2: SEHNR, FQNEAQ (reference sequence). This CDR3 has 14 amino acids. Trimming at V came to 6 bases and at J to 3 bases, leaving 5 bases not matched to a gene. For the CDR3, the DNA is TGTGCCAGCAGACATAGCGGGGGTGAAGAGACCCAGTACTTC. Translated, it gives CASRHSGGEETQYF. Full variable domain (missing parts from reference TRBV7-9 and TRBJ2-5): DTGVSQNPRHKITKRGQNVTFRCDPISEHNRLYWYRQTLGQGPEFLTYFQNEAQLEKSRLLSDRFSAERPKGSFSTLEIQRTEQGDSAMYLCASRHSGGEETQYFGPGTRLLVL.

This clonotype was recorded a few times. At one of its ends the junction is not consistent with the germline gene, which may arise from a read error. The chain combines TRBV7-9 with TRBJ2-3; the D gene is possibly TRBD2 (5 bases). From germline, CDR1 is SEHNR and CDR2 FQNEAQ (reference sequence). The CDR3 totals 13 residues. CDR3 DNA: TGTGCCAGCAGCGGACTGGTTTTAGATGCGCAGTATTTT. This sequence encodes CASSGLVLDAQYF.

This chain connects TRBV2 to TRBJ2-5; 10 nucleotides align to TRBD2. The J call could be wrong; TRBJ2-7 is a better fit for the DNA end. CDR3 length equals 14 residues. The germline V gene has CDR1 SNHLY and CDR2 FYNNEI. The chain's CDR3 is CASKAPGLASEQYF. The CDR3 nucleotides are TGTGCCAGCAAGGCACCGGGACTAGCGAGCGAGCAGTACTTC.

V is TRBV28 and J is TRBJ1-4, with D uncertain. Germline CDR1 and CDR2: MDHEN and SYDVKM. CDR3 length: 15 residues. V shed 10 bases and J shed 6 bases, with 21 bases lying between them. The CDR3 reads CATSVGVGYHEKLFF. The CDR3 DNA reads TGTGCCACATCTGTGGGTGTGGGGTACCATGAAAAACTGTTTTTT. The complete variable domain, with remaining parts taken from reference TRBV28 and TRBJ1-4, reads DVKVTQSSRYLVKRTGEKVFLECVQDMDHENMFWYRQDPGLGLRLIYFSYDVKMKEKGDIPEGYSVSREKKERFSLILESASTNQTSMYLCATSVGVGYHEKLFFGSGTQLSVL.

The V call is TRBV4-3, the J call TRBJ2-4; 14 bases agree with TRBD2. Trimming took 1 base from V and 13 from J; bases not matched to a gene: 3. Germline V gives CDR1 LGHNA, CDR2 YSLEER. The CDR3 loop spans 14 amino acids. The CDR3, as DNA: TGCGCCAGCAGCCAAGTGGGACTAGCGGGGGAGCAGTACTTC. Translated: CASSQVGLAGEQYF.